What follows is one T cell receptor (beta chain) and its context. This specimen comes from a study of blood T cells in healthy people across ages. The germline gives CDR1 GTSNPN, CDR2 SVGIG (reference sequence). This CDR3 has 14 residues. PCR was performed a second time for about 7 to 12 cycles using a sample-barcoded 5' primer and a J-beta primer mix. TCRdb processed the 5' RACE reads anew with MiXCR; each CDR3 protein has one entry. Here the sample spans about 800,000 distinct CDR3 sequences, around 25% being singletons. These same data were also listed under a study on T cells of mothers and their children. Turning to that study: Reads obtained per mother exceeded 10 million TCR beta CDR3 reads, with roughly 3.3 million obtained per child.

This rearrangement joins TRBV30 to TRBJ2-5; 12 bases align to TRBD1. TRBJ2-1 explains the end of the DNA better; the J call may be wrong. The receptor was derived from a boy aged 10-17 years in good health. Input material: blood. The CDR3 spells CAWSRDRGRHEQFF. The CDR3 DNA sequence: TGTGCCTGGAGTAGGGACAGGGGGCGGCATGAGCAGTTCTTC.